This T cell receptor (beta chain) was identified during a study of T-cell memory formation after mild COVID-19. Study background: For the most part, TCR clusters were specific to one donor. Study-level points and caveats: CD4+ contracting clones lay mainly in CM and EM, CD8+ ones in EMRA. Clones contracting over day 15 to 85 were CD4/CD8 balanced, with later expanders leaning CD4+.

This clonotype was seen more than once but under ten times. The antigen is unknown. The V segment lost 5 bases and the J segment 4 bases; nucleotides outside the gene matches: 4. The germline gives CDR1 SEHNR, CDR2 FQNEAQ (reference sequence). This CDR3 contains 14 residues. TCRdb passed the 5' RACE reads through MiXCR, listing each CDR3 protein once. The table has more than 80,000 distinct CDR3 sequences, over 15% seen once. This TCR came from an adult woman who had mild COVID-19 (a few samples of this study predate the infection). Cell type and time point are not known. The chain recombines TRBV7-9 with TRBJ2-3; 9 bases fit TRBD2. The sequenced material came from PBMCs or a T cell subset sorted from them (not recorded which). CDR3 bases: TGTGCCAGCAGCCTTAGCGGGAGCCCAGATACGCAGTATTTT. Translated: CASSLSGSPDTQYF.